These 30 T cell receptor beta chains share one sample of origin, sequenced in a study of T cells and Merkel cell carcinoma outcomes. Assay used: immunoSEQ multiplex PCR; TCRdb lists only in-frame clones, some missing. Of 5,000 to 6,500 clones in the sample, 60% to 85% were seen once. The material sequenced was tumor tissue from Merkel cell carcinoma. Receptors originate from a human donor with Merkel cell carcinoma.

Notes on this clone: The junction departs from germline at one end; a sequencing error may be responsible. V and J are TRBV27 and TRBJ2-3; the D gene is possibly TRBD1 (6 bases). From germline, CDR1 is MNHEY and CDR2 SMNVEV (reference sequence). The CDR3 has 16 residues. The CDR3: CVSSPQYREAADTQYF. The CDR3 bases are TGTGTCAGCAGTCCCCAATACAGGGAAGCCGCAGATACGCAGTATTTT.

The V gene is TRBV5-1, the J gene TRBJ1-1; TRBD1 aligns across 7 bases. Germline values: CDR1 SGHRS, CDR2 YFSETQ. V was pared by 0 bases and J by 7 bases, with 3 bases of the junction left unmatched. This CDR3 spans 13 amino acids. In DNA, the CDR3 is TGCGCCAGCAGCTTGGTACAGGGGAATGAAGCTTTCTTT. Encoded protein: CASSLVQGNEAFF.

This rearrangement joins TRBV7-9 to TRBJ2-7; D gene unclear. The germline gives CDR1 SEHNR, CDR2 FQNEAQ (reference sequence). V lost 6 bases and J lost 6, with 12 bases in between. The CDR3 consists of 12 residues. The CDR3, as DNA: TGTGCCAGCAGAAGAGAAGCCACCGAGCAGTACTTC. This translates into CASRREATEQYF. Looking up the rest from reference TRBV7-9 and TRBJ2-7 gives the full variable domain: DTGVSQNPRHKITKRGQNVTFRCDPISEHNRLYWYRQTLGQGPEFLTYFQNEAQLEKSRLLSDRFSAERPKGSFSTLEIQRTEQGDSAMYLCASRREATEQYFGPGTRLTVT.

The J gene is TRBJ2-5, the V gene TRBV7-9, with D hard to call. V dropped 1 base and J dropped 7 bases, with 10 bases sitting between them. CDR1 is SEHNR, CDR2 FQNEAQ, per germline (reference sequence). The CDR3 runs 13 residues. DNA for the CDR3: TGTGCCAGCAGCTTAGGACCTTTACGGACCCAGTACTTC. Amino acids: CASSLGPLRTQYF.

The chain uses TRBV15 and TRBJ2-7, with a possible D match to TRBD1 (5 bases). The CDR3 sequence is 15 residues long. The V gene lost 0 bases and the J gene lost 1 base, with 10 bases spanning the gap. Germline V lookup: CDR1 LNHNV, CDR2 YYDKDF (reference sequence). CDR3 DNA: TGTGCCACCAGCAGAGATCAGGGTCGTTCCTACGAGCAGTACTTC. It encodes CATSRDQGRSYEQYF.

The chain is built from TRBV6-1 and TRBJ1-1; tentatively, D is TRBD1 (5 bases). CDR3 length: 17 amino acids. V lost 3 bases, J lost 1 base, and 18 bases lay in between. Per germline, CDR1 MNHNS and CDR2 SASEGT. The CDR3 nucleotides are TGTGCCAGCAGTGAGGCAGGGAGGGTTTACGGGAACACTGAAGCTTTCTTT. This encodes CASSEAGRVYGNTEAFF.

The chain employs TRBV5-5 and TRBJ1-1; D is unclear. Germline lookup yields CDR1 SGHKS and CDR2 YYEKEE (reference sequence). The germline V and J ends were trimmed by 6 bases and 6 bases, with 21 bases remaining between them. This CDR3 comprises 15 residues. CDR3 DNA: TGTGCCAGCACCCCGATGTCCGGGTATGGAGCTGAAGCTTTCTTT. Translating it yields CASTPMSGYGAEAFF.

This chain joins TRBV5-1 and TRBJ2-5; 8 nucleotides agree with TRBD1. Germline V gene lookup returns CDR1 SGHRS and CDR2 YFSETQ. This CDR3 region has 13 residues. V shed 6 bases, J shed 4 bases, and the junction held 5 bases outside the gene matches. CDR3 sequence: CASTDRVRETQYF. CDR3 DNA: TGCGCCAGCACGGACAGGGTCCGAGAGACCCAGTACTTC.

V and J are TRBV11-2 and TRBJ1-1, with 11 bases that match TRBD1. The CDR3 is made up of 16 amino acids. Unmatched junction bases numbered 2, after V lost 2 bases and J lost 0 bases. Germline V gene data show CDR1 as SGHAT and CDR2 as FQNNGV. CDR3 bases: TGTGCCAGCAGCTTATGGACAGGGGGCATGAACACTGAAGCTTTCTTT. This encodes CASSLWTGGMNTEAFF.

There are a few counts of this clone. The gene calls are TRBV2 and TRBJ2-7, with TRBD2 matching over 8 bases. The CDR3 extends over 14 amino acids. Per germline, CDR1 SNHLY and CDR2 FYNNEI. V dropped 4 bases and J dropped 0; count of bases not matched to a gene: 2. The CDR3 DNA reads as TGTGCCAGCAGTGTCAGCGGGGGCTCCTACGAGCAGTACTTC. It is translated as CASSVSGGSYEQYF.

In the case of this clone: Other DNA sequences in the sample encode the same CDR3. The chain uses TRBV7-9 and TRBJ1-1; D possibly corresponds to TRBD1 (5 bases). Looked up from germline, CDR1 is SEHNR and CDR2 is FQNEAQ (reference sequence). V was trimmed by 6 bases and J by 4 bases, leaving 15 bases between them. The CDR3 has 14 amino acids. The chain's CDR3 is CASRRGERGTEAFF. As DNA, the CDR3 is TGTGCCAGCAGGAGGGGTGAACGGGGCACTGAAGCTTTCTTT.

V gene TRBV29-1 combines with J gene TRBJ2-7; the match to TRBD2 covers 7 bases. Germline V CDR1 and CDR2: SQVTM, ANQGSEA. This CDR3 region has 15 residues. Trimming removed 3 bases from V and 0 bases from J; junction bases left unmatched: 8. CDR3 nucleotides: TGCAGCGTTGACGCCCCCCGCGGGAGCTCCTACGAGCAGTACTTC. This gives the protein CSVDAPRGSSYEQYF.

J is TRBJ2-6 and V is TRBV5-4; D is undetermined. Germline values: CDR1 SGHNT, CDR2 YYREEE (reference sequence). Trimming removed 2 bases from V and 0 bases from J, with 12 bases in between. There are 17 residues in the CDR3. As DNA, the CDR3 is TGTGCCAGCAGCTTAGGGTCATGGGTCTCTGGGGCCAACGTCCTGACTTTC. This codes for CASSLGSWVSGANVLTF.

The chain joins TRBV15 to TRBJ2-1; D is possibly TRBD1 (5 bases). This CDR3 is 15 amino acids long. The V and J ends lost 0 bases and 5 bases respectively, with 11 bases between them. Germline CDR1 reads LNHNV; CDR2 reads YYDKDF (reference sequence). The CDR3 reads CATSRDVGHNNEQFF. DNA for the CDR3: TGTGCCACCAGCAGAGATGTGGGGCACAACAATGAGCAGTTCTTC.

V and J are TRBV19 and TRBJ2-7; the D gene is possibly TRBD1 (6 bases). The V and J ends lost 0 bases and 10 bases respectively, with 13 bases between them. Germline assignment: CDR1 LNHDA and CDR2 SQIVND (reference sequence). The CDR3 is 13 amino acids. CDR3 in amino acids: CASSIELRQAQYF. The CDR3 region has the DNA TGTGCCAGTAGTATAGAGCTTCGACAGGCCCAGTACTTC.

This clone was detected only once. This chain uses TRBV10-3 with TRBJ2-3; weak D call: TRBD2 (6 bases). Germline V lookup: CDR1 ENHRY, CDR2 SYGVKD. This CDR3 is 16 amino acids long. The ends were cut back, 6 bases at V and 3 bases at J, with 19 bases in the middle. CDR3 loop: CAISRGFLGSTDTQYF. The CDR3 nucleotides read TGTGCCATCAGCCGGGGGTTCTTGGGTTCTACAGATACGCAGTATTTT.

The genes are TRBV5-1 and TRBJ2-6, with unresolved D. CDR1 is SGHRS, CDR2 YFSETQ, per germline. Trimming stripped 4 bases from V and 4 bases from J, with 9 bases between. The CDR3 runs 14 residues. CDR3 DNA sequence: TGCGCCAGCAGCCCCAGCACCGGGGCCAACGTCCTGACTTTC. Protein: CASSPSTGANVLTF. Together with reference TRBV5-1 and TRBJ2-6, the CDR3 gives the full variable domain: KAGVTQTPRYLIKTRGQQVTLSCSPISGHRSVSWYQQTPGQGLQFLFEYFSETQRNKGNFPGRFSGRQFSNSRSEMNVSTLELGDSALYLCASSPSTGANVLTFGAGSRLTVL.

This clone was observed once. The chain recombines TRBV5-1 with TRBJ1-1, with 8 bases matching TRBD1. This CDR3 spans 13 amino acids. J was trimmed by 11 bases and V by 5 bases; bases with no gene match: 11. Germline V lookup: CDR1 SGHRS, CDR2 YFSETQ. CDR3: CASSSRQGWHAFF. The CDR3 DNA sequence: TGCGCCAGCAGTTCCAGACAGGGGTGGCATGCTTTCTTT.

The rearrangement links TRBV28 to TRBJ2-1, with D perhaps TRBD2 (7 bases). Between the trimmed V and J ends, which lost 6 bases and 6 bases, there was a span of 21 bases. Germline loops: CDR1 MDHEN, CDR2 SYDVKM. The CDR3 is made up of 16 amino acids. The CDR3 DNA reads as TGTGCCAGCAGGGGTCAGGGGTGGGGAGGGGTCAATGAGCAGTTCTTC. Its translation: CASRGQGWGGVNEQFF.

V and J are TRBV13 and TRBJ1-1; D remains ambiguous. The V and J ends lost 5 bases and 3 bases respectively, with 10 bases between them. The length of the CDR3 is 13 residues. In germline, CDR1 is PRHDT, CDR2 FYEKMQ (reference sequence). CDR3 sequence: CASSLELHTEAFF. CDR3 DNA: TGTGCCAGCAGCCTAGAGCTTCACACTGAAGCTTTCTTT.

The chain combines TRBV9 with TRBJ2-6, with D perhaps TRBD2 (5 bases). CDR3 length equals 18 residues. Between the trimmed V and J ends, which lost 4 bases and 4 bases, there was a span of 21 bases. CDR1 is SGDLS, CDR2 YYNGEE, per germline. The CDR3 spells CASSPQSDGVGGANVLTF. The CDR3 DNA is TGTGCCAGCAGCCCCCAATCAGACGGGGTCGGGGGGGCCAACGTCCTGACTTTC.

This chain links TRBV6-1 with TRBJ1-5; 7 bases align to TRBD1. From germline, CDR1 is MNHNS and CDR2 SASEGT. The trim removed 5 bases at V and 7 bases at J, leaving 11 bases unmatched. The CDR3 sequence is 15 residues long. Here the CDR3 reads CASSTMTGKGQPQHF. The CDR3 region has the DNA TGTGCCAGCAGTACCATGACAGGGAAGGGACAGCCCCAGCATTTT.

The chain combines TRBV9 with TRBJ1-5; no clear D. V gave up 0 bases and J gave up 2 bases, with 9 bases separating them. The CDR3 is made up of 15 amino acids. CDR1 is SGDLS, CDR2 YYNGEE, per germline. CDR3 sequence: CASSVGGAGNQPQHF. CDR3 nucleotides: TGTGCCAGCAGCGTAGGAGGCGCGGGCAATCAGCCCCAGCATTTT.

This chain joins TRBV29-1 and TRBJ2-5; 11 bases are a match to TRBD1. Losses at the gene ends were 3 bases for V and 5 bases for J; bases not matched to a gene: 8. Germline V lookup: CDR1 SQVTM, CDR2 ANQGSEA. The length of the CDR3 is 15 residues. The CDR3 DNA is TGCAGCGTTGAGGGGGGGACAGGGGGAGGGGAGACCCAGTACTTC. This encodes CSVEGGTGGGETQYF.

The CDR3 DNA reads TGTGCCAGCAGCTTGTTGGTGGGAGTGAACACCGGGGAGCTGTTTTTT. Translating it yields CASSLLVGVNTGELFF. The rearrangement links TRBV5-5 to TRBJ2-2; tentatively, D is TRBD2 (5 bases). There are 16 residues in the CDR3. Germline CDR1 reads SGHKS; CDR2 reads YYEKEE (reference sequence). V was cut by 1 base and J by 1 base, with 11 bases left in between.

V usage is TRBV5-1 and J usage is TRBJ2-7; D unresolved. The CDR3 has 15 amino acids. V shed 3 bases and J shed 0 bases, with 13 bases lying between them. Germline loops: CDR1 SGHRS, CDR2 YFSETQ. The CDR3 bases are TGCGCCAGCAGCTGGCACTACGCCGTCTCCTACGAGCAGTACTTC. It yields the protein CASSWHYAVSYEQYF. Using reference TRBV5-1 and TRBJ2-7 for the parts outside the CDR3, the full variable domain is KAGVTQTPRYLIKTRGQQVTLSCSPISGHRSVSWYQQTPGQGLQFLFEYFSETQRNKGNFPGRFSGRQFSNSRSEMNVSTLELGDSALYLCASSWHYAVSYEQYFGPGTRLTVT.

This chain uses TRBV18 with TRBJ2-1; 12 bases match TRBD2. With 6 bases clipped from V and 6 bases from J, the junction kept 12 bases outside the gene matches. The CDR3 sequence is 17 residues long. CDR1 and CDR2 (germline): KGHSH, LQKENI. The CDR3 region has the DNA TGTGCCAGCTCCGCCATGATGACTAGCGGGAGAACCAATGAGCAGTTCTTC. Amino acids: CASSAMMTSGRTNEQFF.

The chain is built from TRBV30 and TRBJ1-3; D gene ambiguous. Germline values: CDR1 GTSNPN, CDR2 SVGIG (reference sequence). CDR3 length: 12 amino acids. Between the trimmed V and J ends, which lost 4 bases and 4 bases, there was a span of 8 bases. CDR3 bases: TGTGCCTGGAAACGATTCGGAAACACCATATATTTT. Its protein product is CAWKRFGNTIYF.

The gene calls are TRBV19 and TRBJ1-4; D gene ambiguous. Germline loops: CDR1 LNHDA, CDR2 SQIVND (reference sequence). Trimming shortened V by 5 bases and J by 7 bases, and 17 bases separated the two germline ends. CDR3 size: 15 residues. In nucleotides, the CDR3 is TGTGCCAGTAGTCCCTGGGCCGCGCCTAGTGAAAAACTGTTTTTT. It specifies CASSPWAAPSEKLFF. The variable domain in full, completed from reference TRBV19 and TRBJ1-4, reads DGGITQSPKYLFRKEGQNVTLSCEQNLNHDAMYWYRQDPGQGLRLIYYSQIVNDFQKGDIAEGYSVSREKKESFPLTVTSAQKNPTAFYLCASSPWAAPSEKLFFGSGTQLSVL.

The V and J genes are TRBV28 and TRBJ1-3; 8 nucleotides align to TRBD1. This CDR3 region has 15 residues. The J segment lost 3 bases and the V segment lost 6 bases, leaving 7 bases of the junction unmatched. The germline CDR1 and CDR2 sequences are MDHEN and SYDVKM. The CDR3 protein is CASRKGQEDGNTIYF. The CDR3, as DNA: TGTGCCAGCAGGAAGGGACAGGAAGATGGAAACACCATATATTTT.